The 6 T cell receptor beta chains below come from one sample, sequenced in a study of T-cell reconstitution after alpha-beta-depleted transplantation in children. A TCRbeta library incorporating unique molecular identifiers was prepared. TCRdb analysed the PCR reads with MiXCR anew, one entry per CDR3 protein. Of around 240,000 distinct CDR3 sequences listed, more than 7.5% are singletons. The sequenced sample was PBMCs from the stem cell graft donor, obtained from the stem cell graft. All receptors come from a human donor who donated a stem cell graft to a child with SCID.

There are many counts of this clonotype. The chain is built from TRBV27 and TRBJ2-7; D remains unclear. Per the germline V gene, CDR1 is MNHEY and CDR2 is SMNVEV (reference sequence). The CDR3 sequence is 15 residues long. Trimming cost V 5 bases and J 4 bases, with 18 bases left between them. CDR3 sequence: CASSPRTAFGYEQYF. The CDR3 bases are TGTGCCAGCAGTCCCCGGACGGCCTTCGGGTACGAGCAGTACTTC.

The sample holds many counts of this clonotype. This chain joins TRBV5-1 and TRBJ1-1; 8 nucleotides line up with TRBD1. Germline CDR1 is SGHRS and CDR2 is YFSETQ. V lost 0 bases and J lost 4; bases outside the gene matches: 8. The CDR3 contains 16 residues. Here the CDR3 reads CASSLGFQGAFTEAFF. The CDR3 DNA follows: TGCGCCAGCAGCTTGGGGTTTCAGGGGGCATTCACTGAAGCTTTCTTT.

This clonotype was seen more than once but under ten times. V gene TRBV20-1 combines with J gene TRBJ2-5; 11 bases fit TRBD2. J lost 2 bases, V lost 6 bases, and 11 bases had no gene match. Germline CDR1 reads DFQATT; CDR2 reads SNEGSKA (reference sequence). The CDR3 has 16 residues. The CDR3 nucleotides read TGCAGTGCCGAATCCCGCACTAGCGGGGGTCAAGAGACCCAGTACTTC. This encodes CSAESRTSGGQETQYF.

This clonotype was seen ten or more times. This chain uses TRBV9 with TRBJ1-3; a weak D match, TRBD1 (5 bases). The germline CDR1 and CDR2 sequences are SGDLS and YYNGEE. The CDR3 covers 12 residues. The V end was cut by 0 bases, the J end by 7 bases, with 5 bases between. This CDR3 reads CASSVEGNTIYF. Written as DNA, the CDR3 is TGTGCCAGCAGCGTAGAGGGGAACACCATATATTTT.

As to this clonotype: Being one base from a much bigger clone, this may be a read error. This rearrangement joins TRBV15 to TRBJ2-1; 10 nucleotides line up with TRBD2. CDR1 LNHNV and CDR2 YYDKDF come from the germline V gene (reference sequence). This CDR3 has 20 amino acids. The CDR3: CAASRDMRNGLAGVNNEQFF. The CDR3 DNA reads TGTGCCGCCAGCAGAGACATGAGGAATGGGCTAGCGGGGGTAAACAATGAGCAGTTCTTC.

The rearrangement uses TRBV10-2 and TRBJ2-7; D uncertain. V was cut by 7 bases and J by 3 bases, with 13 bases left in between. In germline, CDR1 is WSHSY, CDR2 SAAADI. CDR3 length: 13 amino acids. CDR3 residues: CASTVLWGYEQYF. In DNA form, the CDR3 reads TGCGCCAGCACGGTCCTCTGGGGCTACGAGCAGTACTTC.